Each of the 4 T cell receptor beta chains below was sequenced from the same sample in a study of blood T cell repertoires in COVID-19 (TCRdb year 2020). The library was obtained by the immunoSEQ multiplex PCR assay. The table comes from immuneACCESS by way of TCRdb, which keeps in-frame sequences with V and J called. Part of the clones is missing from these tables; in studies checked, under half for an unresolved V gene and the rest for unknown reasons. The sample includes more than 35,000 clones, with 75% to 85% observed a single time. 8% to 10% of the sample belongs to the ten largest clones. The sample was peripheral blood. The receptors stem from a human donor in a cohort sampled during active COVID-19.

This sequence joins TRBV2 and TRBJ2-5, with 7 bases that match TRBD1. Germline-derived CDR1 and CDR2 are SNHLY and FYNNEI. V was clipped by 8 bases and J by 2 bases; unmatched bases: 2. The CDR3 runs 12 residues. The CDR3 nucleotides are TGTGCCAGCGGGGACAGACAAGAGACCCAGTACTTC. The encoded protein is CASGDRQETQYF.

The chain links TRBV19 to TRBJ2-3; D is possibly TRBD2 (6 bases). The germline V gene encodes CDR1 LNHDA and CDR2 SQIVND (reference sequence). Trimming removed 5 bases at V and 2 bases at J, with 11 bases between. CDR3 length: 14 residues. CDR3: CASSHSGTTDTQYF. Here the CDR3 DNA reads TGTGCCAGTAGTCATAGCGGTACCACAGATACGCAGTATTTT. Supplemented by reference TRBV19 and TRBJ2-3, the full variable domain reads DGGITQSPKYLFRKEGQNVTLSCEQNLNHDAMYWYRQDPGQGLRLIYYSQIVNDFQKGDIAEGYSVSREKKESFPLTVTSAQKNPTAFYLCASSHSGTTDTQYFGPGTRLTVL.

This chain connects TRBV6-5 to TRBJ2-1; 11 bases match TRBD2. Germline values: CDR1 MNHEY, CDR2 SVGAGI. The CDR3 contains 14 residues. Trimming took 5 bases from V and 6 from J; bases not matched to a gene: 3. CDR3 bases: TGTGCCAGCAGTATAGGACTAGCGGGCAATGAGCAGTTCTTC. It translates to CASSIGLAGNEQFF.

This clone has just one count. This chain joins TRBV30 and TRBJ1-5, with a tentative D call TRBD1 (6 bases). Per the germline V gene, CDR1 is GTSNPN and CDR2 is SVGIG (reference sequence). V was trimmed by 5 bases and J by 4 bases, leaving 12 bases between them. This CDR3 is 13 amino acids long. DNA of the CDR3: TGTGCCTGGTCTAACCAGGGGAATCAGCCCCAGCATTTT. Its translation is CAWSNQGNQPQHF.